The 12 T cell receptor beta chains below all came from one sample that was sequenced in a study of CD8 T cells in ankylosing spondylitis. TCRdb reprocessed the 5' RACE reads via MiXCR and lists one record per CDR3 protein. The sample holds under 170,000 distinct CDR3 sequences, roughly 44% seen once. The sample was synovial fluid, either unsorted or a sorted T cell fraction (not recorded which). The receptors originated from a male donor with ankylosing spondylitis.

This chain links TRBV7-9 with TRBJ1-6; D is undetermined. The CDR3 runs 17 residues. Deletions cut 5 bases from V and 1 base from J, with 15 bases between. Germline values: CDR1 SEHNR, CDR2 FQNEAQ (reference sequence). The CDR3 here is CASSPDENGSYNSPLHF. In DNA, the CDR3 is TGTGCCAGCAGCCCGGACGAGAACGGTTCCTATAATTCACCCCTCCACTTT.

About this clonotype itself: A much larger clonotype is one base distant, so this may be a read error. The chain employs TRBV6-4 and TRBJ2-1, with 9 bases that match TRBD2. J lost 8 bases, V lost 0 bases, and 5 bases had no gene match. In germline, CDR1 is MRHNA, CDR2 SNTAGT. There are 15 residues in the CDR3. The CDR3 bases are TGTGCCAGCAGTGACTCTAGCGGGAGTTACCATGAGCAGTTCTTC. This sequence encodes CASSDSSGSYHEQFF.

The V gene is TRBV9, the J gene TRBJ1-2; 11 bases agree with TRBD1. Trimming took 0 bases from V and 4 from J; bases not matched to a gene: 8. The CDR3 extends over 17 amino acids. In germline, CDR1 is SGDLS, CDR2 YYNGEE. CDR3 loop: CASSVDRWTGGGYGYTF. The CDR3 coding sequence is TGTGCCAGCAGCGTAGACCGTTGGACAGGGGGCGGCTATGGCTACACCTTC.

This clonotype was observed a handful of times. The J gene is TRBJ2-3, the V gene TRBV29-1; 9 bases agree with TRBD1. CDR3 size: 15 residues. Germline lookup yields CDR1 SQVTM and CDR2 ANQGSEA. After removal of 2 bases from V and 6 bases from J, the junction contained 9 bases not matched to a gene. The CDR3 loop reads CSVERTGDVMDTQYF. The CDR3 region has the DNA TGCAGCGTTGAAAGGACAGGGGACGTCATGGATACGCAGTATTTT.

J is TRBJ2-7 and V is TRBV5-6, with D hard to call. V gave up 8 bases and J gave up 3 bases, with 18 bases separating them. The length of the CDR3 is 14 residues. The V gene's germline CDR1 is SGHDT and CDR2 YYEEEE. CDR3 region: CARGPVLGCYEQYF. CDR3 DNA sequence: TGTGCCAGGGGCCCCGTGCTCGGCTGCTACGAGCAGTACTTC. Variable domain in full (rest from reference TRBV5-6 and TRBJ2-7): DAGVTQSPTHLIKTRGQQVTLRCSPKSGHDTVSWYQQALGQGPQFIFQYYEEEERQRGNFPDRFSGHQFPNYSSELNVNALLLGDSALYLCARGPVLGCYEQYFGPGTRLTVT.

There are many counts of this clonotype. CDR3 loop: CASSRGLAGGTYNEQFF. Here the CDR3 DNA reads TGTGCCAGCAGCCGGGGACTAGCGGGAGGCACCTACAATGAGCAGTTCTTC. V usage is TRBV2 and J usage is TRBJ2-1; TRBD2 matches at 15 bases. The CDR3 is made up of 17 amino acids. Unmatched junction bases numbered 5, after V lost 6 bases and J lost 2 bases. From germline, CDR1 is SNHLY and CDR2 FYNNEI.

The rearrangement uses TRBV2 and TRBJ2-3; D not resolved. Germline assignment: CDR1 SNHLY and CDR2 FYNNEI. The CDR3 is made up of 11 amino acids. V was clipped by 8 bases and J by 7 bases, with 10 bases between them. The CDR3 reads CASLNRNTQYF. CDR3 nucleotides: TGTGCCAGCTTAAACCGAAATACGCAGTATTTT.

This clonotype occurred many times. The V call is TRBV7-9, the J call TRBJ2-7; 7 bases match TRBD2. Germline trimming cut 7 bases from V and 0 bases from J; bases unmatched to any gene: 12. The germline CDR1 and CDR2 sequences are SEHNR and FQNEAQ (reference sequence). This CDR3 is 16 amino acids long. The CDR3 coding sequence is TGTGCCAGCACCCCAAGCGGGAAGAATGGCTCCTACGAGCAGTACTTC. Translated, it gives CASTPSGKNGSYEQYF.

The chain carries TRBV4-3 and TRBJ2-1, with 7 bases fitting TRBD1. The V gene's germline CDR1 is LGHNA and CDR2 YSLEER. The CDR3 is 15 residues long. V was pared by 0 bases and J by 4 bases, with 3 bases of the junction left unmatched. This CDR3 reads CASSQEWTGYNEQFF. In nucleotides, the CDR3 is TGCGCCAGCAGCCAAGAATGGACAGGTTACAATGAGCAGTTCTTC.

This sequence joins TRBV4-3 and TRBJ2-1; D is perhaps TRBD2 (6 bases). Germline V gene lookup returns CDR1 LGHNA and CDR2 YSLEER. The CDR3 is 15 amino acids. V was cut by 3 bases and J by 12 bases, with 21 bases left in between. The CDR3 DNA is TGCGCCAGCAGCCAGACCTGGGGGGACGGTCGAGGGCAGTTCTTC. Its translation is CASSQTWGDGRGQFF.

V usage is TRBV20-1 and J usage is TRBJ2-7; 9 bases line up with TRBD1. The CDR3 loop spans 14 amino acids. Germline V gene lookup returns CDR1 DFQATT and CDR2 SNEGSKA (reference sequence). Trimming removed 5 bases from V and 2 bases from J; junction bases left unmatched: 7. CDR3 loop: CSAGGDRAPYEQYF. DNA of the CDR3: TGCAGTGCTGGGGGGGACAGGGCGCCCTACGAGCAGTACTTC.

This clonotype was detected only a few times. The chain has TRBV7-8 and TRBJ2-1; D ambiguous. The germline CDR1 and CDR2 sequences are SGHVS and FQNEAQ. This CDR3 has 13 amino acids. V dropped 1 base and J dropped 6 bases, with 7 bases sitting between them. CDR3 coding DNA: TGTGCCAGCAGCTTAGTACCTATCAATGAGCAGTTCTTC. Its translation is CASSLVPINEQFF.